This T cell receptor (beta chain) emerged from a study of identical twins. Every sampled donor was Caucasian and healthy. General study points: Possibly, invariant MAIT and iNKT cells partly confounded zero-insertion analyses. Weaker excess twin sharing was seen among beta out-of-frame sequences.

After template switching added a universal primer site, the resulting cDNA carried unique molecular identifiers. TCRdb called the 5' RACE reads again in MiXCR, with one record for every CDR3 protein. The sample shows 450,000 or so distinct CDR3 sequences, roughly 13% of them seen only once. This clonotype was seen at least ten times. Its antigen is unidentified. This same sample was also part of a study on yellow fever vaccine responses in identical twins.

The source material was CD4+ T cells sorted from blood. This receptor was identified in a woman younger than 30 in good health.

CDR3: CSAFDDRDLQETQYF. The CDR3 coding sequence is TGCAGTGCTTTCGATGACAGGGACCTCCAAGAGACCCAGTACTTC. V gene TRBV20-1 combines with J gene TRBJ2-5; 7 bases align to TRBD1. The CDR3 is made up of 15 amino acids. Trimming took 5 bases from V and 1 from J; bases not matched to a gene: 10. Germline V CDR1 and CDR2: DFQATT, SNEGSKA (reference sequence).